These T cell receptor beta chains were read from a single sample in a study of shared clonotypes between healthy human individuals. TCRdb keeps only in-frame clones here, not all; method: immunoSEQ multiplex PCR. This sample has around 2,100,000 clones, with around 96% found just once. Sequencing was performed on naive CD8+ T cells sorted from blood. The receptors here all came from a man aged 18-30 years in good health. Both conserved end residues are part of each CDR3. Fields, in order: D gene, V gene, J gene, clone size, CDR3 DNA, CDR3 protein. D genes are given only for firm matches. The size entry is marked missing in some rows and otherwise reads once, few, many or a size class.

d_call: .
v_call: TRBV5-8
j_call: TRBJ2-2
clone_size: .
cdr3_nt: TGTGCCAGCAGCTTGTCGATGGGCCGAGGGGACACCGGGGAGCTGTTTTTT
cdr3_aa: CASSLSMGRGDTGELFF

d_call: TRBD1
v_call: TRBV11-2
j_call: TRBJ1-4
clone_size: once
cdr3_nt: TGTGCCAGCAGCTTAGATCCCGGGACAGATAATGAAAAACTGTTTTTT
cdr3_aa: CASSLDPGTDNEKLFF

d_call: .
v_call: TRBV5-1
j_call: TRBJ2-7
clone_size: .
cdr3_nt: TGCGCCAGCAGCTATAGCAGAGACGAGCAGTACTTC
cdr3_aa: CASSYSRDEQYF

d_call: .
v_call: TRBV30
j_call: TRBJ1-1
clone_size: few
cdr3_nt: TGTGCCTGGAGTTCGGACGTCGAAGCTTTCTTT
cdr3_aa: CAWSSDVEAFF

d_call: .
v_call: TRBV27
j_call: TRBJ2-5
clone_size: .
cdr3_nt: TGTGCCAGCAGTTTACTGTCCGGAGAGACCCAGTACTTC
cdr3_aa: CASSLLSGETQYF

d_call: .
v_call: TRBV28
j_call: TRBJ1-1
clone_size: .
cdr3_nt: TGTGCCAGCAGTTTAGCGAACACTGAAGCTTTCTTT
cdr3_aa: CASSLANTEAFF

d_call: .
v_call: TRBV6-4
j_call: TRBJ1-2
clone_size: once
cdr3_nt: TGTGCCAGCAGTCCCTTTCCCGGGACTGAGGCCTATGGCTACACCTTC
cdr3_aa: CASSPFPGTEAYGYTF

d_call: .
v_call: TRBV30
j_call: TRBJ2-3
clone_size: .
cdr3_nt: TGTGCCACCCGGGACCTCGGGTCAGATACGCAGTATTTT
cdr3_aa: CATRDLGSDTQYF

d_call: .
v_call: TRBV7-9
j_call: TRBJ2-7
clone_size: .
cdr3_nt: TGTGCCAGCAGCCTAGGACATGGGTCGAGCTACGAGCAGTACTTC
cdr3_aa: CASSLGHGSSYEQYF

d_call: .
v_call: TRBV2
j_call: TRBJ1-4
clone_size: .
cdr3_nt: TGTGCCAGCAGTATAGCGCTCTTTAATGAAAAACTGTTTTTT
cdr3_aa: CASSIALFNEKLFF

d_call: .
v_call: TRBV27
j_call: TRBJ2-5
clone_size: .
cdr3_nt: TGTGCCAGCAGTCCGGAGATCCCCTACCAAGAGACCCAGTACTTC
cdr3_aa: CASSPEIPYQETQYF

d_call: .
v_call: TRBV6-1
j_call: TRBJ1-5
clone_size: .
cdr3_nt: TGTGCCAGCAGTGAAGTTGGGGCGGGAGGACAGCCCCAGCATTTT
cdr3_aa: CASSEVGAGGQPQHF

d_call: TRBD1
v_call: TRBV27
j_call: TRBJ1-1
clone_size: .
cdr3_nt: TGTGCCAGCAGTGTTACAGGGGGCCTTATTCCCACTGAAGCTTTCTTT
cdr3_aa: CASSVTGGLIPTEAFF

d_call: .
v_call: TRBV6-5
j_call: TRBJ1-6
clone_size: few
cdr3_nt: TGTGCCAGCAGTTACTCTAGGGAGTCCTATAATTCACCCCTCCACTTT
cdr3_aa: CASSYSRESYNSPLHF

d_call: .
v_call: TRBV19
j_call: TRBJ1-1
clone_size: once
cdr3_nt: TGTGCCAGTCCCTTGGGGGGGCACACTGAAGCTTTCTTT
cdr3_aa: CASPLGGHTEAFF

d_call: .
v_call: TRBV6-6
j_call: TRBJ1-4
clone_size: once
cdr3_nt: TGTGCCAGCAGTTTATTCCGGCAAACTAATGAAAAACTGTTTTTT
cdr3_aa: CASSLFRQTNEKLFF

d_call: .
v_call: TRBV29-1
j_call: TRBJ1-4
clone_size: .
cdr3_nt: TGCAGCGCGCTGACGGGTGATGAAAAACTGTTTTTT
cdr3_aa: CSALTGDEKLFF

d_call: TRBD2
v_call: TRBV28
j_call: TRBJ2-3
clone_size: .
cdr3_nt: TGTGCCAGCAGTTTCTCAGCGGGGGACGCAGATACGCAGTATTTT
cdr3_aa: CASSFSAGDADTQYF

d_call: TRBD1
v_call: TRBV6-5
j_call: TRBJ1-1
clone_size: .
cdr3_nt: TGTGCCAGCAGCCTTAGACAGGGAATGAACACTGAAGCTTTCTTT
cdr3_aa: CASSLRQGMNTEAFF

d_call: TRBD1
v_call: TRBV19
j_call: TRBJ2-7
clone_size: once
cdr3_nt: TGTGCCAGTAGTATTTCGGGGACAGGGGGATCCTACGAGCAGTACTTC
cdr3_aa: CASSISGTGGSYEQYF

d_call: .
v_call: TRBV29-1
j_call: TRBJ2-1
clone_size: .
cdr3_nt: TGCAGCGTTGAAGATCTTAGGGTTCATGAGCAGTTCTTC
cdr3_aa: CSVEDLRVHEQFF

d_call: TRBD2
v_call: TRBV9
j_call: TRBJ2-1
clone_size: .
cdr3_nt: TGTGCCAGCAGCGGTTCCCGACTAGCGGGAGAGGAGCAGTTCTTC
cdr3_aa: CASSGSRLAGEEQFF

d_call: .
v_call: TRBV5-1
j_call: TRBJ2-5
clone_size: .
cdr3_nt: TGCGCCAGCAGCCAACCCCCTAGGACTCAAGAGACCCAGTACTTC
cdr3_aa: CASSQPPRTQETQYF

d_call: .
v_call: TRBV19
j_call: TRBJ2-2
clone_size: .
cdr3_nt: TGTGCCAGTAGTATACAGGGCCTAAACACCGGGGAGCTGTTTTTT
cdr3_aa: CASSIQGLNTGELFF

d_call: .
v_call: TRBV28
j_call: TRBJ1-4
clone_size: .
cdr3_nt: TGTGCCAGCAGTTTCCGCCTGGGGGATGAAAAACTGTTTTTT
cdr3_aa: CASSFRLGDEKLFF

d_call: .
v_call: TRBV14
j_call: TRBJ2-7
clone_size: .
cdr3_nt: TGTGCCAGCAGCCAGGAAGGCAGGGCCTACGAGCAGTACTTC
cdr3_aa: CASSQEGRAYEQYF

d_call: .
v_call: TRBV28
j_call: TRBJ1-2
clone_size: .
cdr3_nt: TGTGCCAGCAGTTTGCCCGGGGGAGGTTATGGCTACACCTTC
cdr3_aa: CASSLPGGGYGYTF

d_call: .
v_call: TRBV4-1
j_call: TRBJ2-7
clone_size: .
cdr3_nt: TGCGCCAGCAGTGTTAGCGTCTCCTACGAGCAGTACTTC
cdr3_aa: CASSVSVSYEQYF

d_call: .
v_call: TRBV11-2
j_call: TRBJ2-7
clone_size: .
cdr3_nt: TGTGCCAGCAGCTCTCCGCTAAAATTCTACGAGCAGTACTTC
cdr3_aa: CASSSPLKFYEQYF

d_call: TRBD2
v_call: TRBV4-1
j_call: TRBJ2-7
clone_size: .
cdr3_nt: TGCGCCAGCAGCCAAGAAGGACCTTTGACTAGCGGGGTCTACGAGCAGTACTTC
cdr3_aa: CASSQEGPLTSGVYEQYF

d_call: TRBD2
v_call: TRBV10-2
j_call: TRBJ2-2
clone_size: .
cdr3_nt: TGCGCCAGCAGTACACTAGCGGGAGGGAACACCGGGGAGCTGTTTTTT
cdr3_aa: CASSTLAGGNTGELFF

d_call: TRBD2
v_call: TRBV5-8
j_call: TRBJ2-3
clone_size: .
cdr3_nt: TGTGCCAGCAGCTTGGGCTTGCGAACTAGCGGGGGGGCGGACACAGATACGCAGTATTTT
cdr3_aa: CASSLGLRTSGGADTDTQYF

d_call: .
v_call: TRBV5-4
j_call: TRBJ1-1
clone_size: .
cdr3_nt: TGTGCCACCAGACTCTTTTCGAACACTGAAGCTTTCTTT
cdr3_aa: CATRLFSNTEAFF

d_call: TRBD2
v_call: TRBV6-5
j_call: TRBJ2-7
clone_size: once
cdr3_nt: TGTGCCAGCAGCTCCCCTAGCGGGGGCTCCTACGAGCAGTACTTC
cdr3_aa: CASSSPSGGSYEQYF

d_call: .
v_call: TRBV5-6
j_call: TRBJ2-3
clone_size: .
cdr3_nt: TGTGCCAGCAGCTTGGGCACGGATCCAGATACGCAGTATTTT
cdr3_aa: CASSLGTDPDTQYF

d_call: .
v_call: TRBV29-1
j_call: TRBJ2-7
clone_size: .
cdr3_nt: TGCAGCGTTGAAGTTGGGGTGGGGGGCGGCTACGAGCAGTACTTC
cdr3_aa: CSVEVGVGGGYEQYF

d_call: .
v_call: TRBV5-4
j_call: TRBJ1-3
clone_size: once
cdr3_nt: TGTGCCAGCAGCTTGGGAGGAGGCAACACCATATATTTT
cdr3_aa: CASSLGGGNTIYF

d_call: .
v_call: TRBV7-6
j_call: TRBJ2-7
clone_size: .
cdr3_nt: TGTGCCAGCAGCTTGCGTCGGGGATACGAGCAGTACTTC
cdr3_aa: CASSLRRGYEQYF

d_call: .
v_call: TRBV6-1
j_call: TRBJ1-2
clone_size: once
cdr3_nt: TGTGCCAGCAGTGAAGCAGGCATTACCTATGGCTACACCTTC
cdr3_aa: CASSEAGITYGYTF

d_call: .
v_call: TRBV6-1
j_call: TRBJ2-1
clone_size: .
cdr3_nt: TGTGCCAGCAGTGAAGTACCAGAATACAATGAGCAGTTCTTC
cdr3_aa: CASSEVPEYNEQFF

d_call: TRBD2
v_call: TRBV29-1
j_call: TRBJ2-1
clone_size: .
cdr3_nt: TGCAGCGCGTTTCTAGCGGGAGGGGAGCAGTTCTTC
cdr3_aa: CSAFLAGGEQFF

d_call: .
v_call: TRBV4-1
j_call: TRBJ2-2
clone_size: .
cdr3_nt: TGCGCCAGCAGCCTGACCCTGACAGGGAACACCGGGGAGCTGTTTTTT
cdr3_aa: CASSLTLTGNTGELFF

d_call: .
v_call: TRBV13
j_call: TRBJ2-4
clone_size: .
cdr3_nt: TGTGCCAGCAGCTTAGGGGTTGGTCTCGCCAAAAACATTCAGTACTTC
cdr3_aa: CASSLGVGLAKNIQYF

d_call: .
v_call: TRBV27
j_call: TRBJ1-1
clone_size: .
cdr3_nt: TGTGCCAGCAGTTTAGGCTTCGGCACACTGAACACTGAAGCTTTCTTT
cdr3_aa: CASSLGFGTLNTEAFF

d_call: TRBD2
v_call: TRBV9
j_call: TRBJ2-3
clone_size: .
cdr3_nt: TGTGCCAGCAGCCCCACCGGCGGGGGGCACACAGATACGCAGTATTTT
cdr3_aa: CASSPTGGGHTDTQYF

d_call: .
v_call: TRBV15
j_call: TRBJ2-5
clone_size: .
cdr3_nt: TGTGCCACCAGCCCAGTAGGGTACCAAGAGACCCAGTACTTC
cdr3_aa: CATSPVGYQETQYF

d_call: .
v_call: TRBV27
j_call: TRBJ1-6
clone_size: .
cdr3_nt: TGTGCCAGCAGTTTACTAGCGGGCTCCTATAATTCACCCCTCCACTTT
cdr3_aa: CASSLLAGSYNSPLHF

d_call: .
v_call: TRBV11-2
j_call: TRBJ2-2
clone_size: once
cdr3_nt: TGTGCCAGCAGCCGTGGGTTGTTAGCGAGTTCCGGGGAGCTGTTTTTT
cdr3_aa: CASSRGLLASSGELFF

d_call: .
v_call: TRBV25-1
j_call: TRBJ1-2
clone_size: few
cdr3_nt: TGTGCCAGCAGTGTGGCGGCAGGCTATGGCTACACCTTC
cdr3_aa: CASSVAAGYGYTF

d_call: .
v_call: TRBV2
j_call: TRBJ1-1
clone_size: .
cdr3_nt: TGTGCCAGCAGGGAGGCCCCTGAAGCTTTCTTT
cdr3_aa: CASREAPEAFF

d_call: TRBD1
v_call: TRBV9
j_call: TRBJ2-2
clone_size: .
cdr3_nt: TGTGCCAGCAGCGCCCCGACAGGGAGCACCGGGGAGCTGTTTTTT
cdr3_aa: CASSAPTGSTGELFF

d_call: .
v_call: TRBV5-1
j_call: TRBJ2-3
clone_size: .
cdr3_nt: TGCGCCAGCAGCTTGGGGGGTGTTGGGACAGATACGCAGTATTTT
cdr3_aa: CASSLGGVGTDTQYF

d_call: TRBD1
v_call: TRBV28
j_call: TRBJ2-5
clone_size: .
cdr3_nt: TGTGCCAGCAGCGGGACAGGGGATTGGGAGACCCAGTACTTC
cdr3_aa: CASSGTGDWETQYF

d_call: TRBD1
v_call: TRBV7-8
j_call: TRBJ1-1
clone_size: once
cdr3_nt: TGTGCCAGCAGCTTAGTTGGGACAGGGGACGCTTTCTTT
cdr3_aa: CASSLVGTGDAFF

d_call: TRBD2
v_call: TRBV2
j_call: TRBJ2-2
clone_size: once
cdr3_nt: TGTGCCAGCAGTGAAGAGGGGACTAGCGGGAACACCGGGGAGCTGTTTTTT
cdr3_aa: CASSEEGTSGNTGELFF

d_call: .
v_call: TRBV5-6
j_call: TRBJ1-1
clone_size: once
cdr3_nt: TGTGCCAGCAGCTTGGGAGCTACGTTGAACACTGAAGCTTTCTTT
cdr3_aa: CASSLGATLNTEAFF

d_call: TRBD1
v_call: TRBV27
j_call: TRBJ2-5
clone_size: .
cdr3_nt: TGTGCCAGCAGTTTATCCCCCGGGACAGGGGGGGAGACCCAGTACTTC
cdr3_aa: CASSLSPGTGGETQYF